One sample yielded the 30 T cell receptor beta chains listed below, sequenced in a study of human T cells and chemical hapten exposure (dated by TCRdb to the early 2020s). According to the study, the label for this sample's time point signals: pre-sensitization, week 0. The treatment or condition label, as the study defines it: therapeutic diphenylcyclopropenone sensitization with weekly scalp DPC. The library was obtained by RACE. This sample was sequenced with a NextSeq 500. In TCRdb, the public reads were trimmed at Q25 with fastp and aligned with MiXCR, with productive beta chains retained. Rows with a matching CDR3 protein are joined into one entry that keeps the most common DNA and genes. This sample is represented by 300,000 to 400,000 distinct CDR3 sequences; about 5.1% of them were singletons. Of the sample, 2% to 3% is held by the ten largest clones. The material was whole blood, obtained in connection with sensitization to the hapten diphenylcyclopropenone (DPC). All receptors come from a woman between 50 and 59 years old with alopecia areata. Some clones in this sample may be carry-over from other donors' samples.

This clonotype was picked up a small number of times. V usage is TRBV6-2 or TRBV6-3 and J usage is TRBJ1-5; 9 bases agree with TRBD1. The CDR3 sequence is 14 residues long. With 6 bases clipped from V and 5 bases from J, the junction kept 5 bases outside the gene matches. Germline CDR1 reads MNHEY; CDR2 reads SVGEGT. CDR3 nucleotides: TGTGCCAGCAGCATCGGGACAGGGTATCAGCCCCAGCATTTT. Protein product: CASSIGTGYQPQHF.

This clonotype has a count of ten or more. The genes are TRBV7-9 and TRBJ2-3, with D maybe TRBD1 (6 bases). The CDR3 has 13 residues. From germline, CDR1 is SEHNR and CDR2 FQNEAQ (reference sequence). Trimming left V 1 base short and J 6 bases short, with 8 bases between. The CDR3 spells CASSLGGPDTQYF. The DNA for the CDR3 is TGTGCCAGCAGCTTAGGGGGGCCGGATACGCAGTATTTT.

There are a few counts of this clonotype. The chain is built from TRBV20-1 and TRBJ1-3, with D possibly matching TRBD1 (6 bases). Trimming removed 1 base at V and 4 bases at J, with 11 bases between. Looked up from germline, CDR1 is DFQATT and CDR2 is SNEGSKA (reference sequence). The CDR3 spans 14 residues. The CDR3 sequence is CSARGSGTGNTIYF. DNA of the CDR3: TGCAGTGCTAGAGGGTCCGGGACAGGAAACACCATATATTTT.

This clonotype came up a few times. This chain uses TRBV2 with TRBJ2-7, with 8 nucleotides matching TRBD1. The ends lost 7 bases at V and 2 bases at J; junction bases unmatched: 7. This CDR3 spans 14 amino acids. CDR1 SNHLY and CDR2 FYNNEI come from the germline V gene. CDR3 coding DNA: TGTGCCAGCACGACCGGGACAGGAGCCTACGAGCAGTACTTC. This translates into CASTTGTGAYEQYF.

This clonotype has a count of ten or more. The genes are TRBV14 and TRBJ1-1; 7 bases map to TRBD1. This CDR3 is 12 amino acids long. V shed 3 bases, J shed 7 bases, and the junction held 2 bases outside the gene matches. Per the germline V gene, CDR1 is SGHDN and CDR2 is FVKESK. CDR3 sequence (DNA): TGTGCCAGCAGCCACCGGACAGGTGAAGCTTTCTTT. This sequence encodes CASSHRTGEAFF.

At least ten counts were recorded for this clonotype. An end of the junction does not agree with germline; a read error may underlie this. The V gene is TRBV5-6, the J gene TRBJ2-7, with 7 nucleotides matching TRBD2. This CDR3 spans 14 amino acids. CDR1 SGHDT and CDR2 YYEEEE come from the germline V gene. CDR3: CASSLGLGAYEQYF. CDR3 DNA sequence: TGCGCCAGCAGCTTAGGACTAGGGGCCTACGAGCAGTACTTC.

The rearrangement joins TRBV6-1 to TRBJ1-1; D ambiguous. Looked up from germline, CDR1 is MNHNS and CDR2 is SASEGT. V lost 0 bases and J lost 11, with 16 bases in between. The CDR3 spans 14 residues. The CDR3 reads CASSEAFRQQRAFF. CDR3 coding DNA: TGTGCCAGCAGTGAAGCTTTTAGGCAACAGAGGGCTTTCTTT.

In this sample, this clonotype turned up a few times. This chain links TRBV18 with TRBJ2-7; 11 nucleotides agree with TRBD2. The germline V gene has CDR1 KGHSH and CDR2 LQKENI. CDR3 length equals 18 residues. The ends lost 3 bases at V and 7 bases at J; junction bases unmatched: 17. The CDR3 is CASSPVPTSGSAPSEQYF. CDR3 nucleotides: TGTGCCAGCTCACCCGTGCCCACTAGCGGGAGTGCCCCCTCTGAGCAGTACTTC.

The table lists this clonotype with many counts. The chain carries TRBV2 and TRBJ1-1; possible D gene TRBD1, 5 bases. The CDR3 has 12 residues. Trimming pared 7 bases from V and 7 bases from J, leaving 13 bases between. Germline loops: CDR1 SNHLY, CDR2 FYNNEI. The CDR3 loop is CASNLDRYEAFF. The CDR3 nucleotides read TGTGCCAGCAACCTAGACAGATATGAAGCTTTCTTT.

This clonotype has at least ten counts. This rearrangement joins TRBV6-1 to TRBJ2-7, with D possibly called TRBD1 or TRBD2 (5 bases each). The CDR3 runs to 15 residues. The V end lost 1 base, the J end lost 0 bases, and 10 bases lay between the germline ends. CDR1 is MNHNS and CDR2 is SASEGT in the germline V gene. In DNA, the CDR3 is TGTGCCAGCAGTGAAGTGGGGACCCACTCCTACGAGCAGTACTTC. It specifies CASSEVGTHSYEQYF.

The chain joins TRBV5-1 to TRBJ2-7; D possibly corresponds to TRBD2 (5 bases). The CDR3 runs to 12 residues. V lost 2 bases and J lost 5, with 8 bases in between. The germline gives CDR1 SGHRS, CDR2 YFSETQ. CDR3 protein: CASSFGEHEQYF. The CDR3 nucleotides read TGCGCCAGCAGCTTCGGGGAGCACGAGCAGTACTTC.

This clonotype appeared many times. The chain links TRBV5-1 to TRBJ2-3; perhaps TRBD2 as D (6 bases). V was clipped by 0 bases and J by 0 bases, with 14 bases between them. In germline, CDR1 is SGHRS, CDR2 YFSETQ. The CDR3 spans 17 residues. DNA of the CDR3: TGCGCCAGCAGCTTGGGCCGGGGGAGGCCTAGCACAGATACGCAGTATTTT. Amino acid sequence: CASSLGRGRPSTDTQYF. The full variable domain, in which reference TRBV5-1 and TRBJ2-3 provide the parts outside the CDR3, is KAGVTQTPRYLIKTRGQQVTLSCSPISGHRSVSWYQQTPGQGLQFLFEYFSETQRNKGNFPGRFSGRQFSNSRSEMNVSTLELGDSALYLCASSLGRGRPSTDTQYFGPGTRLTVL.

The chain employs TRBV5-1 and TRBJ2-2, with D possibly being TRBD1 (6 bases). The germline gives CDR1 SGHRS, CDR2 YFSETQ. V lost 4 bases, J lost 1 base, and 14 bases lay in between. This CDR3 is 16 amino acids long. CDR3 residues: CASSPQQGENTGELFF. CDR3 DNA sequence: TGCGCCAGCAGCCCCCAACAGGGAGAGAACACCGGGGAGCTGTTTTTT.

This clonotype was observed many times. J is TRBJ2-5 and V is TRBV28; the match to TRBD2 covers 11 bases. V dropped 9 bases and J dropped 2; count of bases not matched to a gene: 14. Germline values: CDR1 MDHEN, CDR2 SYDVKM. The CDR3 consists of 17 residues. CDR3 bases: TGTGCCAGTAGTCCCGGGACTAGCGGAGGGGTACAAGAGACCCAGTACTTC. Amino acid sequence: CASSPGTSGGVQETQYF.

This clonotype was picked up a small number of times. The rearrangement joins TRBV12-3 or TRBV12-4 to TRBJ2-3; TRBD2 matches 7 bases. Losses at the gene ends were 3 bases for V and 5 bases for J; bases not matched to a gene: 5. The CDR3 loop spans 14 amino acids. The CDR3 spells CASSFWRGLDTQYF. In nucleotides, the CDR3 is TGTGCCAGCAGTTTCTGGCGGGGGTTAGATACGCAGTATTTT.

The V call is TRBV4-1, the J call TRBJ1-3; possibly TRBD1 for D (5 bases). The CDR3 is 13 amino acids. V lost 5 bases and J 8 bases, leaving 13 bases between the germline ends. CDR1 and CDR2 (germline): MGHRA, YSYEKL. The CDR3 nucleotides read TGCGCCAGCAGCTACTCAGGGACGGACACCATATATTTT. Translated: CASSYSGTDTIYF.

This clonotype was observed many times. V usage is TRBV4-1 and J usage is TRBJ2-7, with TRBD1 matching 9 bases. The ends lost 1 base at V and 3 bases at J; junction bases unmatched: 4. CDR1 is MGHRA, CDR2 YSYEKL, per germline. This CDR3 has 15 amino acids. CDR3 residues: CASSQAMTGGYEQYF. CDR3 coding DNA: TGCGCCAGCAGCCAAGCTATGACAGGGGGCTACGAGCAGTACTTC.

The rearrangement links TRBV2 to TRBJ1-6, with no clear D. This CDR3 has 14 residues. The germline V gene has CDR1 SNHLY and CDR2 FYNNEI. V gave up 6 bases and J gave up 2 bases, with 8 bases separating them. The CDR3 sequence is CASRVLPYNSPLHF. The CDR3 DNA reads as TGTGCCAGCAGAGTACTGCCCTATAATTCACCCCTCCACTTT.

Many counts were recorded for this clonotype. The chain links TRBV29-1 to TRBJ2-2; D is ambiguous. The CDR3 runs 14 residues. The V gene lost 4 bases and the J gene lost 1 base, with 10 bases spanning the gap. CDR1 SQVTM and CDR2 ANQGSEA come from the germline V gene. For the CDR3, the DNA is TGCAGCGTTGTGCGGCAGCAGAACACCGGGGAGCTGTTTTTT. It encodes CSVVRQQNTGELFF.

Many counts were recorded for this clonotype. J is TRBJ2-1 and V is TRBV28, with 8 bases identical to TRBD2. Per germline, CDR1 MDHEN and CDR2 SYDVKM. The V gene end was trimmed by 6 bases and the J gene end by 0 bases; junction bases not matched to a gene: 4. This CDR3 region has 15 residues. CDR3 sequence: CASRKRESSYNEQFF. CDR3 DNA sequence: TGTGCCAGCAGGAAGCGGGAGAGCTCCTACAATGAGCAGTTCTTC. The full variable domain, its missing parts supplied by reference TRBV28 and TRBJ2-1, is DVKVTQSSRYLVKRTGEKVFLECVQDMDHENMFWYRQDPGLGLRLIYFSYDVKMKEKGDIPEGYSVSREKKERFSLILESASTNQTSMYLCASRKRESSYNEQFFGPGTRLTVL.

This clonotype was seen only a few times. The chain combines TRBV5-1 with TRBJ1-1; 10 nucleotides agree with TRBD1. The CDR3 spans 13 residues. Germline assignment: CDR1 SGHRS and CDR2 YFSETQ. V lost 7 bases and J lost 4; bases outside the gene matches: 4. This chain's CDR3 is CASGGQGFTEAFF. The CDR3 DNA follows: TGCGCCAGCGGGGGACAGGGGTTCACTGAAGCTTTCTTT.

The chain joins TRBV20-1 to TRBJ1-4; D gene unclear. Germline lookup yields CDR1 DFQATT and CDR2 SNEGSKA (reference sequence). V lost 6 bases and J lost 6, with 17 bases in between. The CDR3 contains 14 residues. This CDR3 is CSAHPAGRDEKLFF. CDR3 nucleotide sequence: TGCAGTGCGCACCCGGCGGGAAGAGATGAAAAACTGTTTTTT.

This clonotype was recorded many times. The chain has TRBV18 and TRBJ2-1; 8 positions match TRBD2. The CDR3 is 15 residues long. The V and J ends lost 3 bases and 9 bases, in that order; junction bases with no gene match: 10. Germline loops: CDR1 KGHSH, CDR2 LQKENI. CDR3 coding DNA: TGTGCCAGCTCACCCTTACGGGAGGGGAAGAGTGAGCAGTTCTTC. This translates into CASSPLREGKSEQFF.

This clonotype has ten or more counts. This chain connects TRBV5-1 to TRBJ2-6, with D maybe TRBD1 (5 bases). The germline CDR1 and CDR2 sequences are SGHRS and YFSETQ. The CDR3 consists of 16 residues. The ends were cut back, 8 bases at V and 0 bases at J, with 15 bases in the middle. The CDR3 DNA reads as TGCGCCAGTCGGAGACAGTCAAGCTCTGGGGCCAACGTCCTGACTTTC. Translated: CASRRQSSSGANVLTF. The full variable domain, its missing parts supplied by reference TRBV5-1 and TRBJ2-6, is KAGVTQTPRYLIKTRGQQVTLSCSPISGHRSVSWYQQTPGQGLQFLFEYFSETQRNKGNFPGRFSGRQFSNSRSEMNVSTLELGDSALYLCASRRQSSSGANVLTFGAGSRLTVL.

This clonotype was observed many times. The V call is TRBV12-3 or TRBV12-4, the J call TRBJ2-5, with 10 bases that match TRBD1. Trimming removed 5 bases from V and 5 bases from J; junction bases left unmatched: 8. The CDR3 consists of 15 residues. The CDR3 bases are TGTGCCAGCAGTCCAGGACAGGGGGGAAGTGAGACCCAGTACTTC. Translated: CASSPGQGGSETQYF.

This clonotype was recorded many times. The chain is built from TRBV20-1 and TRBJ2-7; 10 bases align to TRBD2. Germline V CDR1 and CDR2: DFQATT, SNEGSKA (reference sequence). The V and J ends lost 0 bases and 3 bases, in that order; junction bases with no gene match: 5. CDR3 length: 15 residues. Here the CDR3 reads CSARDWASGSYEQYF. Here the CDR3 DNA reads TGCAGTGCTAGAGACTGGGCTAGCGGGAGCTACGAGCAGTACTTC.

Many counts were recorded for this clonotype. The chain recombines TRBV15 with TRBJ1-1, with D perhaps TRBD1 (5 bases). The V end was cut by 4 bases, the J end by 5 bases, with 11 bases between. This CDR3 is built from 13 residues. CDR1 is LNHNV and CDR2 is YYDKDF in the germline V gene (reference sequence). The CDR3 bases are TGTGCCACCAGCACAGGGCGTAGGACTGAAGCTTTCTTT. Its translation: CATSTGRRTEAFF.

The chain joins TRBV19 to TRBJ1-5; D may be TRBD1 (6 bases). V lost 6 bases and J 2 bases, leaving 14 bases between the germline ends. The germline V gene has CDR1 LNHDA and CDR2 SQIVND (reference sequence). This CDR3 comprises 15 residues. This CDR3 is CASRDTGIGNQPQHF. The CDR3 region has the DNA TGTGCCAGTAGGGATACAGGGATTGGCAATCAGCCCCAGCATTTT.

The table lists this clonotype with many counts. The CDR3 spells CSATGDSYGYTF. In nucleotides, the CDR3 is TGCAGTGCAACAGGGGACAGCTATGGCTACACCTTC. The J gene is TRBJ1-2, the V gene TRBV20-1; the match to TRBD1 covers 7 bases. From germline, CDR1 is DFQATT and CDR2 SNEGSKA (reference sequence). The CDR3 length is 12 residues. Unmatched junction bases numbered 5, after V lost 6 bases and J lost 4 bases.

This clonotype was seen ten or more times. The J gene is TRBJ2-3, the V gene TRBV20-1, with D uncertain. CDR3 length equals 11 residues. CDR1 and CDR2 from the germline V gene are DFQATT and SNEGSKA (reference sequence). V gave up 5 bases and J gave up 5 bases, with 8 bases separating them. The CDR3 sequence is CSAPVLDTQYF. Written as DNA, the CDR3 is TGCAGTGCTCCTGTCTTAGATACGCAGTATTTT.